Listed here are 20 T cell receptor beta chains from one sample, sequenced in a study of CD8+ T cells in alopecia areata. Isolated RNA was reverse transcribed into cDNA used as the sequencing template. Assay: immunoSEQ multiplex PCR; the TCRdb copy retains only in-frame clones and omits some. Here the sample spans 200,000 or so clones, more than 45% being singletons. Treatment defined: oral pan-JAK inhibitor, 5-10 mg twice daily. The sequencing here drew on CD4+ T cells sorted from blood, taken at week 24, from a patient treated with tofacitinib. These receptors were collected from a human donor with alopecia areata.

The CDR3 region has the DNA TGTGCCAGCAGTGAGGCTAGCGGGTACACAGATACGCAGTATTTT. It yields the protein CASSEASGYTDTQYF. V gene TRBV27 combines with J gene TRBJ2-3; 8 nucleotides agree with TRBD2. The CDR3 runs to 15 residues. The germline CDR1 and CDR2 sequences are MNHEY and SMNVEV (reference sequence). V gave up 5 bases and J gave up 2 bases; unmatched junction bases: 6.

The table lists this clone with a count of one. The chain joins TRBV10-3 to TRBJ2-3; weak D call: TRBD1 (6 bases). The CDR3 sequence is 16 residues long. Between the trimmed V and J ends, which lost 0 bases and 2 bases, there was a span of 12 bases. Germline assignment: CDR1 ENHRY and CDR2 SYGVKD. The CDR3 spells CAISESTGRNTDTQYF. CDR3 nucleotides: TGTGCCATCAGTGAGTCCACAGGGCGGAACACAGATACGCAGTATTTT.

The chain recombines TRBV30 with TRBJ2-1, with 9 bases fitting TRBD2. There are 16 residues in the CDR3. In germline, CDR1 is GTSNPN, CDR2 SVGIG (reference sequence). The junction had 8 bases not matched to a gene; V was cut back by 1 base and J by 4 bases. This chain's CDR3 is CAWSASRLAGYNEQFF. The CDR3 DNA reads TGTGCCTGGAGTGCATCGAGGCTAGCGGGATACAATGAGCAGTTCTTC. The full variable domain, in which reference TRBV30 and TRBJ2-1 provide the parts outside the CDR3, is SQTIHQWPATLVQPVGSPLSLECTVEGTSNPNLYWYRQAAGRGLQLLFYSVGIGQISSEVPQNLSASRPQDRQFILSSKKLLLSDSGFYLCAWSASRLAGYNEQFFGPGTRLTVL.

The rearrangement joins TRBV25-1 to TRBJ1-1; no reliable D call. CDR1 is MGHDK and CDR2 is SYGVNS in the germline V gene. The CDR3 runs 13 residues. Between the trimmed V and J ends, which lost 9 bases and 2 bases, there was a span of 13 bases. The CDR3 loop is CASIRPGNTEAFF. In DNA form, the CDR3 reads TGTGCCAGTATTCGACCTGGAAACACTGAAGCTTTCTTT.

The rearrangement joins TRBV29-1 to TRBJ1-4, with D hard to call. Germline V lookup: CDR1 SQVTM, CDR2 ANQGSEA. V was cut by 4 bases and J by 4 bases, with 7 bases left in between. The CDR3 runs to 12 residues. The CDR3: CSVVGLNEKLFF. Here the CDR3 DNA reads TGCAGCGTTGTCGGGCTTAATGAAAAACTGTTTTTT.

The chain employs TRBV30 and TRBJ1-1; no clear D gene. The CDR3 has 16 residues. In germline, CDR1 is GTSNPN, CDR2 SVGIG (reference sequence). V shed 0 bases and J shed 2 bases, with 16 bases lying between them. The DNA for the CDR3 is TGTGCCTGGAGTGTAAGCTTAGGCAGATCTAACACTGAAGCTTTCTTT. This encodes CAWSVSLGRSNTEAFF.

The J gene is TRBJ2-1, the V gene TRBV6-5; D is possibly TRBD1 (5 bases). The CDR3 length is 12 residues. Between the trimmed V and J ends, which lost 8 bases and 3 bases, there was a span of 8 bases. Germline V gene data show CDR1 as MNHEY and CDR2 as SVGAGI. The CDR3 DNA follows: TGTGCCAGCTTTGACAGCTACAATGAGCAGTTCTTC. It codes for CASFDSYNEQFF.

The rearrangement joins TRBV5-1 to TRBJ1-1; 8 nucleotides match TRBD1. V lost 4 bases, J lost 6 bases, and 8 bases stayed unmatched. From germline, CDR1 is SGHRS and CDR2 YFSETQ. The CDR3 is made up of 14 amino acids. CDR3 loop: CASSPGQGGSEAFF. CDR3 nucleotides: TGCGCCAGCAGCCCAGGACAGGGTGGGTCTGAAGCTTTCTTT.

This rearrangement joins TRBV6-5 to TRBJ1-4, with D hard to call. V lost 5 bases and J 8 bases, leaving 12 bases between the germline ends. This CDR3 is built from 13 residues. CDR1 and CDR2 from the germline V gene are MNHEY and SVGAGI. CDR3 coding DNA: TGTGCCAGCAGTAGACCTGGAAGCGAAAAACTGTTTTTT. Amino acids: CASSRPGSEKLFF.

The chain recombines TRBV20-1 with TRBJ1-6, with D hard to call. Germline CDR1 is DFQATT and CDR2 is SNEGSKA (reference sequence). There are 11 residues in the CDR3. Trimming removed 3 bases at V and 7 bases at J, with 4 bases between. The CDR3 bases are TGCAGTGCTAGCCAGAATTCACCCCTCCACTTT. It translates to CSASQNSPLHF.

V is TRBV4-1 and J is TRBJ2-7, with 7 positions matching TRBD1. CDR1 is MGHRA and CDR2 is YSYEKL in the germline V gene. Germline trimming cut 1 base from V and 2 bases from J; bases unmatched to any gene: 2. The CDR3 spans 14 residues. The CDR3 DNA is TGCGCCAGCAGCCAAGGACAGGGAACCTACGAGCAGTACTTC. Translated: CASSQGQGTYEQYF.

This clone was counted between two and nine times. The V and J genes are TRBV14 and TRBJ2-1; D not certain. Trimming stripped 4 bases from V and 3 bases from J, with 4 bases between. The germline CDR1 and CDR2 sequences are SGHDN and FVKESK. The CDR3 has 12 amino acids. CDR3 bases: TGTGCCAGCAGCCTACTCTACAATGAGCAGTTCTTC. It specifies CASSLLYNEQFF.

The V call is TRBV7-2, the J call TRBJ2-3; no firm D call. V gave up 5 bases and J gave up 1 base, with 10 bases separating them. The germline CDR1 and CDR2 sequences are SGHTA and FQGNSA. This CDR3 contains 14 residues. The CDR3 DNA reads as TGTGCCAGCAGCGCCACAACCCGCACAGATACGCAGTATTTT. Translation: CASSATTRTDTQYF. Using reference TRBV7-2 and TRBJ2-3 for the parts outside the CDR3, the full variable domain is GAGVSQSPSNKVTEKGKDVELRCDPISGHTALYWYRQSLGQGLEFLIYFQGNSAPDKSGLPSDRFSAERTGGSVSTLTIQRTQQEDSAVYLCASSATTRTDTQYFGPGTRLTVL.

V is TRBV7-9 and J is TRBJ2-7; 8 bases line up with TRBD1. Germline CDR1 is SEHNR and CDR2 is FQNEAQ (reference sequence). The CDR3 is made up of 13 amino acids. Unmatched junction bases numbered 10, after V lost 8 bases and J lost 7 bases. CDR3 residues: CASLTGARGEQYF. Here the CDR3 DNA reads TGTGCCAGCCTGACAGGGGCCAGGGGGGAGCAGTACTTC. The complete variable domain, with remaining parts taken from reference TRBV7-9 and TRBJ2-7, reads DTGVSQNPRHKITKRGQNVTFRCDPISEHNRLYWYRQTLGQGPEFLTYFQNEAQLEKSRLLSDRFSAERPKGSFSTLEIQRTEQGDSAMYLCASLTGARGEQYFGPGTRLTVT.

V is TRBV5-4 and J is TRBJ2-5, with D possibly called TRBD1 or TRBD2 (5 bases each). Trimming took off 0 bases at V and 3 bases at J, with 18 bases between the two ends. Germline CDR1 SGHNT, CDR2 YYREEE (reference sequence). The CDR3 length is 17 residues. The DNA for the CDR3 is TGTGCCAGCAGCTTGGTATCGACAGTTCGGGGCGAAGAGACCCAGTACTTC. It is translated as CASSLVSTVRGEETQYF.

The chain uses TRBV30 and TRBJ2-1; TRBD2 aligns across 10 bases. With V trimmed by 3 bases and J by 8 bases, 7 bases remained unmatched. The CDR3 consists of 14 residues. Germline-derived CDR1 and CDR2 are GTSNPN and SVGIG (reference sequence). DNA for the CDR3: TGTGCCTGGAGGGGTAGCGGGAGGCCGTATGAGCAGTTCTTC. It encodes CAWRGSGRPYEQFF.

The CDR3, as DNA: TGCAGCGTTGTAACGCGACAGGGGAAGTACACAGATACGCAGTATTTT. Its protein is CSVVTRQGKYTDTQYF. V usage is TRBV29-1 and J usage is TRBJ2-3; TRBD1 aligns across 8 bases. CDR1 SQVTM and CDR2 ANQGSEA come from the germline V gene. The CDR3 sequence is 16 residues long. The V segment lost 4 bases and the J segment 2 bases; nucleotides outside the gene matches: 11.

V gene TRBV6-1 combines with J gene TRBJ2-5; the D gene is possibly TRBD2 (5 bases). Between the trimmed V and J ends, which lost 8 bases and 1 base, there was a span of 14 bases. CDR1 MNHNS and CDR2 SASEGT come from the germline V gene. The CDR3 loop spans 14 amino acids. The CDR3 loop reads CASLLGSGQETQYF. CDR3 nucleotide sequence: TGTGCCAGCCTTCTGGGGAGCGGCCAAGAGACCCAGTACTTC.

In its sample, this clone was seen many times. The chain joins TRBV7-7 to TRBJ2-2; D gene uncertain. Per germline, CDR1 SSHAT and CDR2 FNYEAQ (reference sequence). This CDR3 is 15 amino acids long. V was shortened by 1 base and J by 4 bases, with 10 bases between the two germline ends. CDR3 nucleotide sequence: TGTGCCAGCAGCTTAGACCCAACCTCCACCGGGGAGCTGTTTTTT. The encoded protein is CASSLDPTSTGELFF.

The V gene is TRBV4-3, the J gene TRBJ2-5; 11 bases agree with TRBD2. CDR1 and CDR2 from the germline V gene are LGHNA and YSLEER. The ends lost 4 bases at V and 9 bases at J; junction bases unmatched: 13. The CDR3 length is 16 residues. CDR3 residues: CASSPTRGTSGTAQYF. In nucleotides, the CDR3 is TGCGCCAGCAGCCCCACGAGGGGGACTAGCGGAACGGCCCAGTACTTC.